Listed below are T cell receptor beta chains from one sample, sequenced in a study of shared clonotypes between healthy human individuals. The repertoire was sequenced with immunoSEQ multiplex PCR; TCRdb's copy has only in-frame clones and lacks some. The sample lists 400,000 to 600,000 clones, 70% to 80% occurring once. The specimen was PBMCs. The receptors shown here come from a woman aged 40 to 50 in good health. Some clones in this sample may be carry-over from other donors' samples. Both conserved end residues are part of each CDR3. Fields, in order: clone size, V gene, D gene, J gene, CDR3 DNA, CDR3 protein. The D gene is left open where the match is weak. Size tells how often a clone was seen (once, few, many) or the class of an expanded clone, and some rows leave it out.

clone size: NA
V gene: TRBV27
D gene: NA
J gene: TRBJ1-1
CDR3 DNA: TGTGCCAGCAGTCTGAGTCCGGGACTCCTGAACACTGAAGCTTTCTTT
CDR3 protein: CASSLSPGLLNTEAFF

clone size: NA
V gene: TRBV7-3
D gene: TRBD1
J gene: TRBJ1-2
CDR3 DNA: TGTGCCAGCAGCCGGGGACAGGAGTATGGCTACACCTTC
CDR3 protein: CASSRGQEYGYTF

clone size: NA
V gene: TRBV11-3
D gene: NA
J gene: TRBJ2-5
CDR3 DNA: TGTGCCAGCAGCTTCGGCACGCAACAAGAGACCCAGTACTTC
CDR3 protein: CASSFGTQQETQYF

clone size: NA
V gene: TRBV14
D gene: NA
J gene: TRBJ2-5
CDR3 DNA: TGTGCCAGCAGCCCGTACAGGGAGACCCAGTACTTC
CDR3 protein: CASSPYRETQYF

clone size: NA
V gene: TRBV11-3
D gene: NA
J gene: TRBJ1-5
CDR3 DNA: TGTGCCAGCAGCCTACCCACCGGTCCAGGCAATCAGCCCCAGCATTTT
CDR3 protein: CASSLPTGPGNQPQHF

clone size: NA
V gene: TRBV19
D gene: NA
J gene: TRBJ2-3
CDR3 DNA: TGTGCCAGTAGTATCAGCCGGGACATTAGCACAGATACGCAGTATTTT
CDR3 protein: CASSISRDISTDTQYF

clone size: NA
V gene: TRBV19
D gene: NA
J gene: TRBJ1-1
CDR3 DNA: TGTGCCAGTAGTATTTTGGGCAGGGTAACTGAAGCTTTCTTT
CDR3 protein: CASSILGRVTEAFF

clone size: NA
V gene: TRBV19
D gene: NA
J gene: TRBJ2-2
CDR3 DNA: TGTGCCAGTAGTATAGACGCGGGGTCCAGGGGGGAGCTGTTTTTT
CDR3 protein: CASSIDAGSRGELFF

clone size: NA
V gene: TRBV11-2
D gene: NA
J gene: TRBJ2-2
CDR3 DNA: TGTGCCAGCAGCTCAGAAACCGGGGAGCTGTTTTTT
CDR3 protein: CASSSETGELFF

clone size: NA
V gene: TRBV28
D gene: TRBD1
J gene: TRBJ1-4
CDR3 DNA: TGTGCCAGCAGTTCCTACAGGGGGAAACTGTTTTTT
CDR3 protein: CASSSYRGKLFF

clone size: NA
V gene: TRBV7-9
D gene: TRBD1
J gene: TRBJ2-5
CDR3 DNA: TGTGCCAGCAGCTCATACAGGGGGCCCCGGAATTGGGAGACCCAGTACTTC
CDR3 protein: CASSSYRGPRNWETQYF

clone size: few
V gene: TRBV18
D gene: NA
J gene: TRBJ2-2
CDR3 DNA: TGTGCCAGCTCAACAGGAACAGGGATGAACACCGGGGAGCTGTTTTTT
CDR3 protein: CASSTGTGMNTGELFF

clone size: NA
V gene: TRBV30
D gene: NA
J gene: TRBJ2-7
CDR3 DNA: TGTGCCTGGAGCCGGCTCGGGGAGCAGTACTTC
CDR3 protein: CAWSRLGEQYF

clone size: NA
V gene: TRBV5-4
D gene: TRBD2
J gene: TRBJ2-2
CDR3 DNA: TGTGCCAGCAGCCTCCACGGGACTAGCGGGAGTCGGACCGGGGAGCTGTTTTTT
CDR3 protein: CASSLHGTSGSRTGELFF

clone size: few
V gene: TRBV7-9
D gene: NA
J gene: TRBJ1-5
CDR3 DNA: TGTGCCAGCAGCCAGTCTAATCAGCCCCAGCATTTT
CDR3 protein: CASSQSNQPQHF

clone size: few
V gene: TRBV2
D gene: NA
J gene: TRBJ2-1
CDR3 DNA: TGTGCCAGCAGTGTTCACAATGAGCAGTTCTTC
CDR3 protein: CASSVHNEQFF

clone size: NA
V gene: TRBV6-5
D gene: NA
J gene: TRBJ1-1
CDR3 DNA: TGTGCCAGCAGTTACTCGAAATGGACTGAAGCTTTCTTT
CDR3 protein: CASSYSKWTEAFF

clone size: NA
V gene: TRBV2
D gene: NA
J gene: TRBJ2-5
CDR3 DNA: TGTGCCAGCAGGCCGGGACCGCAAGAGACCCAGTACTTC
CDR3 protein: CASRPGPQETQYF

clone size: NA
V gene: TRBV6-1
D gene: TRBD1
J gene: TRBJ2-2
CDR3 DNA: TGTGCCAGCAGTGAGTCGACAGGGGGCATCGGGGAGCTGTTTTTT
CDR3 protein: CASSESTGGIGELFF

clone size: NA
V gene: TRBV6-6
D gene: NA
J gene: TRBJ1-5
CDR3 DNA: TGTGCCAGCGTCCCGGGTCGGCGCAATCAGCCCCAGCATTTT
CDR3 protein: CASVPGRRNQPQHF

clone size: NA
V gene: TRBV5-6
D gene: TRBD1
J gene: TRBJ1-2
CDR3 DNA: TGTGCCAGCAGCGGACAGGGACGGGGCTACACCTTC
CDR3 protein: CASSGQGRGYTF

clone size: NA
V gene: TRBV28
D gene: TRBD1
J gene: TRBJ2-3
CDR3 DNA: TGTGCCAGCAGCTTACCCCGTTGGGCAGGGGGCGCAACAGATACGCAGTATTTT
CDR3 protein: CASSLPRWAGGATDTQYF

clone size: NA
V gene: TRBV19
D gene: TRBD2
J gene: TRBJ2-1
CDR3 DNA: TGTGCCAGTAGTTTTGGTACTAGCGGGAATGAGCAGTTCTTC
CDR3 protein: CASSFGTSGNEQFF

clone size: few
V gene: TRBV5-1
D gene: TRBD2
J gene: TRBJ2-1
CDR3 DNA: TGCGCCAGCAGCCCGGATCCGGGACTAGGGGTCAATGAGCAGTTCTTC
CDR3 protein: CASSPDPGLGVNEQFF

clone size: once
V gene: TRBV7-2
D gene: TRBD2
J gene: TRBJ2-1
CDR3 DNA: TGTGCCAGCAGCTCGCGACTAGCGGGAGTAGGAGAGCAGTTCTTC
CDR3 protein: CASSSRLAGVGEQFF

clone size: NA
V gene: TRBV9
D gene: NA
J gene: TRBJ2-5
CDR3 DNA: TGTGCCAGCACTCAAAATAGCGGACGTCAAGAGACCCAGTACTTC
CDR3 protein: CASTQNSGRQETQYF

clone size: many
V gene: TRBV10-1
D gene: NA
J gene: TRBJ2-5
CDR3 DNA: TGCGCCAGCAGTCAGTCTAGATACGAGACCCAGTACTTC
CDR3 protein: CASSQSRYETQYF

clone size: NA
V gene: TRBV5-5
D gene: NA
J gene: TRBJ2-7
CDR3 DNA: TGTGCCAGCAGCTCCCCTGGGGGCAACTCCTACGAGCAGTACTTC
CDR3 protein: CASSSPGGNSYEQYF

clone size: NA
V gene: TRBV27
D gene: TRBD1
J gene: TRBJ2-5
CDR3 DNA: TGTGCCAGCAGTTCCGGGACAGGGAGGGGCGAGACCCAGTACTTC
CDR3 protein: CASSSGTGRGETQYF

clone size: few
V gene: TRBV6-5
D gene: TRBD2
J gene: TRBJ2-1
CDR3 DNA: TGTGCCACCAAGCCGGGACTAGCCACGGATGAGCAGTTCTTC
CDR3 protein: CATKPGLATDEQFF